This T cell receptor beta chain was found in a study of Graves' ophthalmopathy and Graves' hyperthyroidism. As for the study in general: Hyperthyroidism is called stable when no ophthalmopathy develops within 18 months of follow-up.

Amplification of the TCR beta CDR3 regions used RNA transcripts (as template). After a first-round RT-PCR with HTBI primers, a second-round multiplex PCR was run. TCRdb passed the multiplex PCR reads through MiXCR, listing each CDR3 protein once. The data show about 600,000 distinct CDR3 sequences, just under 40% seen once. Pregnancy or lactation, uncontrolled infections and other autoimmune diseases were grounds for excluding patients. Broader study findings: In predicting ophthalmopathy progression, the model reached 65% to 71% sensitivity and roughly 74% specificity. Appearing in blood as well were most expanded thyroid clonotypes above 0.001 frequency.

CDR1 SGHVT and CDR2 SQSDAQ come from the germline V gene. The CDR3 spans 15 residues. As concerns this clonotype: Its antigen is currently unknown.

This chain joins TRBV7-4 and TRBJ2-5; D possibly corresponds to TRBD2 (5 bases). The end of the DNA fits TRBJ2-1 better, so the J call may be wrong. Sequencing input: peripheral blood or thyroid tissue (not recorded which). The source of this sequence is an adult man with Graves' hyperthyroidism. Here the CDR3 DNA reads TGTGCCAGCAGCTTATTAATCCGGGATGTAAATGAGCAGTTCTTC. It specifies CASSLLIRDVNEQFF.